These 32 T cell receptor beta chains were sequenced from one sample in a study of T cell repertoires in cytomegalovirus infection (dated by TCRdb to the late 2010s). These reads were obtained on an Illumina HiSeq 1500. The public reads were reprocessed in TCRdb via fastp at Q25 and MiXCR, keeping in-frame beta chains. All rows with the same CDR3 protein become a single entry with the most common DNA and genes. Here the sample has some 230,000 distinct CDR3 sequences; approximately 24% occur a single time. The top ten clones comprise about 20% of the sample. The sequenced sample consisted of CD8+ T cells from PBMCs. The receptors come from a human donor in good health (CMV status not recorded). Some clones in this sample may be carry-over from other donors' samples.

This clonotype has a handful of counts. This rearrangement joins TRBV6-2 or TRBV6-3 to TRBJ2-5; D gene ambiguous. This CDR3 is 11 amino acids long. V was shortened by 3 bases and J by 5 bases, with 4 bases between the two germline ends. Germline CDR1 reads MNHEY; CDR2 reads SVGEGT. The CDR3: CASSYYETQYF. In DNA form, the CDR3 reads TGTGCCAGCAGTTATTATGAGACCCAGTACTTC.

This chain joins TRBV20-1 and TRBJ2-5; D may match TRBD1 or TRBD2 (7 bases each). V was pared by 8 bases and J by 5 bases, with 21 bases between. The CDR3 is made up of 14 amino acids. Germline CDR1 and CDR2: DFQATT and SNEGSKA (reference sequence). CDR3 in DNA: TGCAGTTCTCTGGGGGAGGGGGCAGGGGAGACCCAGTACTTC. Amino acid sequence: CSSLGEGAGETQYF.

The rearrangement uses TRBV20-1 and TRBJ2-7; D unclear. Germline values: CDR1 DFQATT, CDR2 SNEGSKA (reference sequence). The CDR3 spans 13 residues. The DNA of the CDR3 is TGCAGCGGAGTGGGCTTGAGCTCCTACGAGCAGTACTTC. Translating gives CSGVGLSSYEQYF.

Notes on this clonotype: A much larger clonotype is one base distant, so this may be a read error. The chain uses TRBV7-2 and TRBJ1-2; D is ambiguous. Germline V gene sequence: CDR1 SGHTA, CDR2 FQGNSA. CDR3 length: 14 residues. The CDR3 nucleotides read TGTGTCAGCAGCTGGGTCACGTCTAACTATGGCTACACCTTC. Protein sequence: CVSSWVTSNYGYTF.

This clonotype has a handful of counts. This chain links TRBV12-3 or TRBV12-4 with TRBJ1-1; D ambiguous. The CDR3 is made up of 14 amino acids. Trimming shortened V by 7 bases and J by 0 bases, and 12 bases separated the two germline ends. CDR3 in amino acids: CASTKVALNTEAFF. The CDR3 DNA reads TGTGCCAGCACCAAGGTGGCACTGAACACTGAAGCTTTCTTT.

The table lists this clonotype with many counts. The chain has TRBV12-3 or TRBV12-4 and TRBJ2-5; D gene unclear. The CDR3 is made up of 13 amino acids. V lost 3 bases and J lost 3, with 8 bases in between. The CDR3 is CASSFPGEETQYF. The CDR3 DNA is TGTGCCAGCAGTTTCCCTGGGGAAGAGACCCAGTACTTC.

This clonotype came up a few times. V is TRBV20-1 and J is TRBJ1-1; 7 positions match TRBD1. Trimming removed 2 bases from V and 1 base from J; junction bases left unmatched: 7. The CDR3 consists of 15 residues. The germline CDR1 and CDR2 sequences are DFQATT and SNEGSKA (reference sequence). The CDR3 region has the DNA TGCAGTGCTAGACTAGTAGGGACAGAGAACACTGAAGCTTTCTTT. It codes for CSARLVGTENTEAFF.

This chain joins TRBV14 and TRBJ2-7, with D unresolved. V dropped 4 bases and J dropped 3 bases, with 4 bases sitting between them. The germline V gene has CDR1 SGHDN and CDR2 FVKESK. The CDR3 sequence is 11 residues long. This chain's CDR3 is CASSLHYEQYF. The CDR3 nucleotides read TGTGCCAGCAGCCTTCACTACGAGCAGTACTTC.

The sample holds many counts of this clonotype. This chain uses TRBV7-8 with TRBJ2-7; D gene ambiguous. Trimming took off 1 base at V and 6 bases at J, with 7 bases between the two ends. This CDR3 region has 12 residues. CDR1 and CDR2 (germline): SGHVS, FQNEAQ. The DNA of the CDR3 is TGTGCCAGCAGCTTAGTAGGTAGCGAGCAGTACTTC. This codes for CASSLVGSEQYF. The full variable domain, rest sourced from reference TRBV7-8 and TRBJ2-7, is GAGVSQSPRYKVAKRGQDVALRCDPISGHVSLFWYQQALGQGPEFLTYFQNEAQLDKSGLPSDRFFAERPEGSVSTLKIQRTQQEDSAVYLCASSLVGSEQYFGPGTRLTVT.

The chain uses TRBV5-4 and TRBJ2-2; 8 positions agree with TRBD1. The germline V gene has CDR1 SGHNT and CDR2 YYREEE (reference sequence). Trimming at V came to 6 bases and at J to 0 bases, leaving 4 bases not matched to a gene. The CDR3 covers 15 residues. CDR3 loop: CASISGQANTGELFF. DNA of the CDR3: TGTGCCAGCATCTCGGGACAGGCGAACACCGGGGAGCTGTTTTTT. Full variable domain (rest looked up from reference TRBV5-4 and TRBJ2-2): ETGVTQSPTHLIKTRGQQVTLRCSSQSGHNTVSWYQQALGQGPQFIFQYYREEENGRGNFPPRFSGLQFPNYSSELNVNALELDDSALYLCASISGQANTGELFFGEGSRLTVL.

This clonotype was seen repeatedly, ten times or more. The J gene is TRBJ2-7, the V gene TRBV28, with 7 bases lining up with TRBD1. CDR3 length equals 19 residues. Germline assignment: CDR1 MDHEN and CDR2 SYDVKM. With 1 base clipped from V and 3 bases from J, the junction kept 18 bases outside the gene matches. CDR3 residues: CASSLLIGGTDQPFYEQYF. CDR3 DNA: TGTGCCAGCAGTTTATTAATAGGGGGCACGGACCAACCTTTCTACGAGCAGTACTTC.

J is TRBJ1-2 and V is TRBV6-1, with 7 bases matching TRBD1. This CDR3 is built from 13 residues. Germline loops: CDR1 MNHNS, CDR2 SASEGT. Unmatched junction bases numbered 6, after V lost 5 bases and J lost 6 bases. The CDR3 is CASSFSTGNGYTF. The CDR3 bases are TGTGCCAGCAGTTTTTCGACAGGGAATGGCTACACCTTC.

Ten or more counts support this clonotype. The chain is built from TRBV7-2 and TRBJ2-5; 8 bases are a match to TRBD2. The V segment lost 0 bases and the J segment 1 base; nucleotides outside the gene matches: 10. The CDR3 runs to 18 residues. Germline V lookup: CDR1 SGHTA, CDR2 FQGNSA. CDR3 DNA sequence: TGTGCCAGCAGCTTAGCGCTTGATGGTAGCGGGGCCCAAGAGACCCAGTACTTC. This encodes CASSLALDGSGAQETQYF. Drawing the rest from reference TRBV7-2 and TRBJ2-5, the complete variable domain is GAGVSQSPSNKVTEKGKDVELRCDPISGHTALYWYRQSLGQGLEFLIYFQGNSAPDKSGLPSDRFSAERTGGSVSTLTIQRTQQEDSAVYLCASSLALDGSGAQETQYFGPGTRLLVL.

This clonotype was counted a few times. The V call is TRBV7-4, the J call TRBJ2-7; D is perhaps TRBD2 (6 bases). CDR1 SGHVT and CDR2 SQSDAQ come from the germline V gene. The CDR3 is 15 residues long. Deletions cut 3 bases from V and 1 base from J, with 13 bases between. CDR3 amino acids: CASSLGGSKSYEQYF. The DNA for the CDR3 is TGTGCCAGCAGCTTGGGGGGATCGAAGTCCTACGAGCAGTACTTC.

This clonotype was observed at least ten times. The genes are TRBV7-8 and TRBJ1-1, with D maybe TRBD1 (6 bases). Germline-derived CDR1 and CDR2 are SGHVS and FQNEAQ. Between the trimmed V and J ends, which lost 5 bases and 6 bases, there was a span of 19 bases. The CDR3 loop spans 15 amino acids. CDR3 sequence reads: CASSLRPRGQPEAFF. Written as DNA, the CDR3 is TGTGCCAGCAGCCTAAGACCCCGTGGACAGCCTGAAGCTTTCTTT.

This chain links TRBV28 with TRBJ2-3, with unresolved D. Germline CDR1 and CDR2: MDHEN and SYDVKM. This CDR3 region has 15 residues. Trimming left V 1 base short and J 0 bases short, with 8 bases between. Written as DNA, the CDR3 is TGTGCCAGCAGTTTATTGGGGTTTAGCACAGATACGCAGTATTTT. Its protein product is CASSLLGFSTDTQYF.

V gene TRBV4-1 combines with J gene TRBJ2-7, with D maybe TRBD1 (6 bases). CDR3 length equals 16 residues. Trimming removed 0 bases from V and 4 bases from J, with 16 bases in between. CDR1 is MGHRA, CDR2 YSYEKL, per germline. CDR3 sequence: CASSQDFGQPNYEQYF. The DNA of the CDR3 is TGCGCCAGCAGCCAAGACTTCGGACAGCCTAATTACGAGCAGTACTTC.

This clonotype was observed at least ten times. Written as DNA, the CDR3 is TGTGCCAGCAGCCCCCTGGGGGGGGGACTTACAGATACGCAGTATTTT. Its translation: CASSPLGGGLTDTQYF. V usage is TRBV7-2 and J usage is TRBJ2-3; TRBD2 matches 7 bases. The CDR3 is made up of 16 amino acids. The germline V gene encodes CDR1 SGHTA and CDR2 FQGNSA. The ends lost 5 bases at V and 3 bases at J; junction bases unmatched: 11.

The sample holds a few counts of this clonotype. The CDR3 DNA reads as TGTGCCAGCAGCTTACGGGGGGCCTCCTACAATGAGCAGTTCTTC. This gives the protein CASSLRGASYNEQFF. The V and J genes are TRBV7-2 and TRBJ2-1, with D possibly being TRBD2 (7 bases). The CDR3 runs to 15 residues. V dropped 2 bases and J dropped 0 bases, with 8 bases sitting between them. Germline-derived CDR1 and CDR2 are SGHTA and FQGNSA. Drawing the rest from reference TRBV7-2 and TRBJ2-1, the complete variable domain is GAGVSQSPSNKVTEKGKDVELRCDPISGHTALYWYRQSLGQGLEFLIYFQGNSAPDKSGLPSDRFSAERTGGSVSTLTIQRTQQEDSAVYLCASSLRGASYNEQFFGPGTRLTVL.

In this sample, this clonotype turned up a few times. The rearrangement links TRBV24-1 to TRBJ1-2; TRBD1 might be the D (5 bases). The V end was cut by 4 bases, the J end by 6 bases, with 14 bases between. Per the germline V gene, CDR1 is KGHDR and CDR2 is SFDVKD. The CDR3 is made up of 14 amino acids. Here the CDR3 reads CATSDRDLRDGYTF. For the CDR3, the DNA is TGTGCCACCAGTGACCGGGACCTTAGAGATGGCTACACCTTC.

This clonotype appeared once. The rearrangement joins TRBV4-2 to TRBJ2-7; 9 bases agree with TRBD2. The trim removed 0 bases at V and 2 bases at J, leaving 11 bases unmatched. From germline, CDR1 is LGHNA and CDR2 YNFKEQ. This CDR3 spans 18 amino acids. The CDR3 here is CASSQEGGGARVAYEQYF. For the CDR3, the DNA is TGTGCCAGCAGCCAAGAAGGCGGGGGGGCCAGAGTGGCCTACGAGCAGTACTTC.

As concerns this clonotype: Just one base apart from a much larger clone, this may be a read error. This sequence joins TRBV7-4 and TRBJ2-1; 8 bases map to TRBD2. The V gene's germline CDR1 is SGHVT and CDR2 SQSDAQ. The trim removed 5 bases at V and 10 bases at J, leaving 10 bases unmatched. The CDR3 loop spans 14 amino acids. This CDR3 reads CASSPQSAGEEQFF. CDR3 nucleotide sequence: TGTGCCAGCAGCCCCCAGTCAGCGGGGGAGGAGCAGTTCTTC.

This clonotype was seen many times. The chain combines TRBV7-9 with TRBJ2-1; TRBD2 aligns across 10 bases. Trimming took 6 bases from V and 9 from J; bases not matched to a gene: 8. The CDR3 contains 14 residues. CDR1 is SEHNR and CDR2 is FQNEAQ in the germline V gene (reference sequence). The CDR3 loop is CASSNSGGRGEQFF. The CDR3 DNA reads as TGTGCCAGCAGTAATAGCGGGGGGAGGGGTGAGCAGTTCTTC.

The chain combines TRBV2 with TRBJ1-2; 8 nucleotides align to TRBD1. The CDR3 is 14 residues long. V shed 5 bases and J 0 bases; nucleotides not matched to a gene: 2. Germline V gene lookup returns CDR1 SNHLY and CDR2 FYNNEI. The CDR3 bases are TGTGCCAGCAGTCCGGGACAGGCTAACTATGGCTACACCTTC. It encodes CASSPGQANYGYTF.

This clonotype was observed a few times. The chain carries TRBV19 and TRBJ1-4; D is unclear. This CDR3 comprises 13 residues. Germline V gene data show CDR1 as LNHDA and CDR2 as SQIVND (reference sequence). The V end lost 10 bases, the J end lost 3 bases, and 12 bases lay between the germline ends. CDR3 amino acids: CATSDGPNEKLFF. CDR3 in DNA: TGTGCCACCTCGGACGGGCCTAATGAAAAACTGTTTTTT.

The chain recombines TRBV6-5 with TRBJ1-4; TRBD1 is a possible D gene (6 bases). The CDR3 consists of 16 residues. Germline assignment: CDR1 MNHEY and CDR2 SVGAGI. Trimming left V 5 bases short and J 1 base short, with 14 bases between. In nucleotides, the CDR3 is TGTGCCAGCAGTATTCGAGGGGGGCGAACTAATGAAAAACTGTTTTTT. It is translated as CASSIRGGRTNEKLFF.

This clonotype was counted a few times. The J gene is TRBJ2-1, the V gene TRBV3-1; no clear D gene. V was cut by 4 bases and J by 0 bases, with 10 bases left in between. This CDR3 contains 15 residues. CDR1 and CDR2 from the germline V gene are LGHDT and YNNKEL (reference sequence). The CDR3 nucleotides are TGTGCCAGCAGCCTCGGAGCGCGCTCCTACAATGAGCAGTTCTTC. This gives the protein CASSLGARSYNEQFF.

The chain links TRBV28 to TRBJ2-7, with no clear D. Germline V gene sequence: CDR1 MDHEN, CDR2 SYDVKM. The CDR3 length is 12 residues. V lost 5 bases and J lost 2, with 7 bases in between. The CDR3 loop is CASSPDTYEQYF. DNA for the CDR3: TGTGCCAGCAGTCCGGATACCTACGAGCAGTACTTC.

In this sample, this clonotype turned up a few times. The chain recombines TRBV2 with TRBJ1-2; TRBD1 matches 9 bases. Germline-derived CDR1 and CDR2 are SNHLY and FYNNEI. V shed 3 bases, J shed 4 bases, and the junction held 3 bases outside the gene matches. The CDR3 is made up of 14 amino acids. The CDR3 coding sequence is TGTGCCAGCAGTGACCGGACAGGGGTCTATGGCTACACCTTC. This codes for CASSDRTGVYGYTF.

The gene calls are TRBV20-1 and TRBJ2-7; TRBD1 is a possible D gene (6 bases). V was cut by 0 bases and J by 3 bases, with 12 bases left in between. The CDR3 length is 14 residues. The germline gives CDR1 DFQATT, CDR2 SNEGSKA (reference sequence). CDR3 loop: CSARDRGQGYEQYF. CDR3 nucleotide sequence: TGCAGTGCTAGAGATAGGGGACAAGGCTACGAGCAGTACTTC.

The chain carries TRBV20-1 and TRBJ1-2; 8 nucleotides agree with TRBD1. The length of the CDR3 is 13 residues. V lost 3 bases, J lost 5 bases, and 5 bases stayed unmatched. The V gene's germline CDR1 is DFQATT and CDR2 SNEGSKA (reference sequence). For the CDR3, the DNA is TGCAGTGCTAGTTCGGGACAGGAATATGGCTACACCTTC. This gives the protein CSASSGQEYGYTF.

This clonotype was seen a handful of times. This chain joins TRBV7-9 and TRBJ1-5; a possible D gene is TRBD1 (5 bases). Trimming cost V 5 bases and J 5 bases, with 13 bases left between them. Per germline, CDR1 SEHNR and CDR2 FQNEAQ (reference sequence). The CDR3 consists of 14 residues. This chain's CDR3 is CASSPGEGYQPQHF. CDR3 DNA: TGTGCCAGCAGCCCGGGGGAAGGGTATCAGCCCCAGCATTTT.